Here is one T cell receptor (beta chain) with its context. Its antigen has not been determined. Per-base qualities were not stored, and no clone one base away is much larger. The CDR3 spans 16 residues, from the cysteine through the phenylalanine. Only the CDR3 part of the read is kept: 48 bases, read in frame from the first base. CDR1 is given as ENHRY and CDR2 as SYGVKD, both from the germline V gene. Trimming takes 6 bases off V and 0 bases off J; junction bases not matched to a gene: 7. These data are taken from a study of CD8 T cells in Susac syndrome (dated by TCRdb to about 2019). Context from the whole study: The study used repertoire sequencing to test whether antigen drove CD8+ T cell activation and differentiation in Susac syndrome. CD8+ T cell repertoire clonality was compared between around eleven healthy donors, approximately 14 Susac syndrome patients and 15 multiple sclerosis patients.

RNA was extracted using the RNeasy kit, and roughly 0.45 to 1 microgram was reverse transcribed with random hexamers. The immunoSEQ multiplex PCR assay, covering 54 Vbeta and 13 Jbeta segments, was used to amplify TCR beta CDR3 regions. PCR amplification bias was corrected by using a synthetic template baseline for primer optimization and computational correction. The study's processing was this. Reads were annotated to V, D and J genes according to IMGT and were analyzed with immunoSEQ Analyzer, with only productive sequences retained. Clonality was calculated as one minus the Shannon entropy normalized by log2 of the number of productive unique sequences. For each patient and control, public and private clones were evaluated within the 100 most prevalent clones. Clones were defined as Susac-specific when absent from the healthy and MS cohorts, from about 1,100 published viral clones and from other ImmuneACCESS disease sequences. TCRdb reran the public reads through fastp at Q25 and MiXCR, keeping productive beta chains. Each entry merges the rows of one CDR3 protein and shows their most common DNA and genes. Here the V and J calls rest on TCRdb's processing, not on the authors' analysis. In all, the sample holds some 260,000 distinct CDR3 sequences, and roughly 84% of those were seen once. Clones ranked in the top ten supply 0.11% of the sample.

Peripheral blood CD8+ and CD4+ T cells from healthy donors, Susac syndrome patients and multiple sclerosis patients were profiled by high-throughput TCR beta sequencing. Treatment-naive patients with stable or active relapsing-remitting disease fulfilling revised McDonald criteria were used as multiple sclerosis controls. CD8+ TEMRA cells were enriched by FACS, while bulk CD8+ and CD4+ T cells were purified by magnetic negative isolation. Blood was collected in EDTA tubes and processed within 24 hours, with PBMCs isolated through density gradient centrifugation. PBMCs destined for TCR sequencing were cryopreserved in liquid nitrogen and later thawed in a 37 °C water bath. The sorted or isolated CD4+, CD8+ and CD8+ TEMRA cells had a purity of 90% or higher. What the study reported, not specific to this receptor: The number of individuals in the TCR sequencing and HLA analysis was acknowledged as relatively small.

In this chain, TRBV10-3 is recombined with TRBJ2-1, and 8 bases in between align with TRBD2. This receptor was obtained from a human donor with multiple sclerosis. Sequencing was carried out using CD8+ T cells from PBMCs. The sequence in DNA is TGTGCCATCAGCTATAGCGGGATAAGCTCCTACAATGAGCAGTTCTTC. It codes for CAISYSGISSYNEQFF.